This T cell receptor beta chain was observed in a study of blood T cell repertoires in COVID-19. Study background: PBMCs, B-cell-depleted T cells, or T cells provided the cDNA or gDNA that made up the material.

This CDR3 is built from 13 residues. From germline, CDR1 is GTSNPN and CDR2 SVGIG (reference sequence). The ends were cut back, 2 bases at V and 1 base at J, with 8 bases in the middle. Sequenced by immunoSEQ multiplex PCR; TCRdb stores in-frame clones only, minus some. The sample holds 310,000 or so clones, about 91% seen once. Among Cohort 3 donors, those recovered had two negative PCRs, clearance, or symptom resolution. The chain joins TRBV30 to TRBJ1-1; no firm D call. Material: PBMCs or T cells enriched from blood (not recorded which). The sequence derives from a woman between 35 and 50 years old who had recovered from COVID-19. The chain's CDR3 is CAWSTRQNTEAFF. As DNA, the CDR3 is TGTGCCTGGAGTACGCGCCAGAACACTGAAGCTTTCTTT.